Following are 5 T cell receptor beta chains from one sample sequenced in a study of OX40 agonist ivuxolimab in advanced cancers. Here immunoSEQ multiplex PCR was the method, and the copy in TCRdb shows in-frame clones only, minus some. This table holds over 65,000 clones, 75% to 90% found once. The specimen comprised CD4+ or CD8+ T cells sorted from blood, sampled in a trial of the OX40 agonist ivuxolimab. The receptors shown here come from an adult with an advanced solid tumor such as melanoma, head and neck, liver or kidney cancer.

The V and J genes are TRBV4-3 and TRBJ1-4; D is unresolved. V was pared by 4 bases and J by 8 bases, with 26 bases between. The CDR3 contains 18 residues. From germline, CDR1 is LGHNA and CDR2 YSLEER. CDR3 protein: CASSRRPPFPTQEEKLFF. Written as DNA, the CDR3 is TGCGCCAGCAGCCGCCGACCCCCATTCCCAACTCAGGAGGAAAAACTGTTTTTT.

CDR3 DNA sequence: TGCGCCAGCAGCCCTGGAACCTACGAGCAGTACTTC. Its translation is CASSPGTYEQYF. This chain uses TRBV5-1 with TRBJ2-7; unclear D gene. V was pared by 4 bases and J by 2 bases, with 7 bases between. This CDR3 is 12 amino acids long. Germline V CDR1 and CDR2: SGHRS, YFSETQ.

V is TRBV7-3 and J is TRBJ1-2; D uncertain. V lost 2 bases and J lost 4, with 11 bases in between. CDR3 length: 14 residues. Germline CDR1 is SGHTA and CDR2 is FQGTGA. CDR3 amino acids: CASSLYQLTYGYTF. The CDR3 DNA is TGTGCCAGCAGCTTATATCAGCTCACCTATGGCTACACCTTC.

This CDR3 is CAITPGPATDTQYF. CDR3 DNA: TGTGCCATCACCCCCGGGCCTGCCACAGATACGCAGTATTTT. The chain employs TRBV10-3 and TRBJ2-3; D call uncertain. Trimming cost V 7 bases and J 2 bases, with 13 bases left between them. In germline, CDR1 is ENHRY, CDR2 SYGVKD. The CDR3 consists of 14 residues.

The rearrangement links TRBV7-2 to TRBJ2-3; 7 bases align to TRBD1. This CDR3 comprises 18 residues. With V trimmed by 0 bases and J by 2 bases, 11 bases remained unmatched. The germline gives CDR1 SGHTA, CDR2 FQGNSA. In DNA form, the CDR3 reads TGTGCCAGCAGCTTAGCGTGGCCCCTAGAGGGGGCCACAGATACGCAGTATTTT. Amino acid sequence: CASSLAWPLEGATDTQYF.